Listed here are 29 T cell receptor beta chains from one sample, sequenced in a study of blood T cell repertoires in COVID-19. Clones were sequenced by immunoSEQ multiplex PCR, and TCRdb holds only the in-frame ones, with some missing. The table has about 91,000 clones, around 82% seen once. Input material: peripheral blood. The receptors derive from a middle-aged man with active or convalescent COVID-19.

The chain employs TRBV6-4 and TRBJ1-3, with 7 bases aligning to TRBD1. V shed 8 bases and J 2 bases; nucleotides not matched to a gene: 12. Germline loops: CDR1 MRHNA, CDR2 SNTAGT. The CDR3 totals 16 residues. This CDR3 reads CASHQSQGRAGNTIYF. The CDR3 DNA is TGTGCCAGCCATCAATCACAGGGGCGAGCTGGAAACACCATATATTTT.

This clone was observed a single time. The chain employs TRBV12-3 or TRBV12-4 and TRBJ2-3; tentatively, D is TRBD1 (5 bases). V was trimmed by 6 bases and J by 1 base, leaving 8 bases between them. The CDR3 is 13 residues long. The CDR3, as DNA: TGTGCCAGCAGCGGACAAGGCACAGATACGCAGTATTTT. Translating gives CASSGQGTDTQYF.

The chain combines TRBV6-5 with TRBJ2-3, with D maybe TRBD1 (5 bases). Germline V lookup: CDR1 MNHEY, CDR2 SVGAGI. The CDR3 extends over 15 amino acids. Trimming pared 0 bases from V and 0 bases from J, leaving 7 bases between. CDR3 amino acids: CASSYSGPSTDTQYF. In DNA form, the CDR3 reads TGTGCCAGCAGTTACTCGGGGCCTAGCACAGATACGCAGTATTTT.

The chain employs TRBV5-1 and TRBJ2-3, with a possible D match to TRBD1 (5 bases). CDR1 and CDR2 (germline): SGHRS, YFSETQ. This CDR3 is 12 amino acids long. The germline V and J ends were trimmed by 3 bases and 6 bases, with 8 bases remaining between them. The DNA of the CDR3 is TGCGCCAGCAGCTCAGGGTCCGATACGCAGTATTTT. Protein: CASSSGSDTQYF.

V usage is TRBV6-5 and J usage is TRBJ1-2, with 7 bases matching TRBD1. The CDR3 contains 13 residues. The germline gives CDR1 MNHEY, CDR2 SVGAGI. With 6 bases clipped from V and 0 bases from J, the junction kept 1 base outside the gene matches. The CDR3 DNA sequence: TGTGCCAGCAGCCAGGGGGCTAACTATGGCTACACCTTC. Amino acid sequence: CASSQGANYGYTF.

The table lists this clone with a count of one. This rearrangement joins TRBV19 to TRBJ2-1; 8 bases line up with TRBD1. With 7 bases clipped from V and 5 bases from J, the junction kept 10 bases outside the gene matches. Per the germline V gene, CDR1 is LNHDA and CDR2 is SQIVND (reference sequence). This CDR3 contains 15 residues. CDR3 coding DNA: TGTGCCAGTATCAAGATGGGGACAGGCAACAATGAGCAGTTCTTC. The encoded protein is CASIKMGTGNNEQFF. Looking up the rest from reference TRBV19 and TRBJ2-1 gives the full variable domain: DGGITQSPKYLFRKEGQNVTLSCEQNLNHDAMYWYRQDPGQGLRLIYYSQIVNDFQKGDIAEGYSVSREKKESFPLTVTSAQKNPTAFYLCASIKMGTGNNEQFFGPGTRLTVL.

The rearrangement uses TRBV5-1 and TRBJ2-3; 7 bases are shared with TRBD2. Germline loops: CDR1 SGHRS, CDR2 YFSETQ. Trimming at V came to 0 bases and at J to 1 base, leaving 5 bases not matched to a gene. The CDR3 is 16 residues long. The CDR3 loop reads CASSLVGEGGTDTQYF. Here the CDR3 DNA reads TGCGCCAGCAGCTTGGTGGGGGAGGGCGGCACAGATACGCAGTATTTT.

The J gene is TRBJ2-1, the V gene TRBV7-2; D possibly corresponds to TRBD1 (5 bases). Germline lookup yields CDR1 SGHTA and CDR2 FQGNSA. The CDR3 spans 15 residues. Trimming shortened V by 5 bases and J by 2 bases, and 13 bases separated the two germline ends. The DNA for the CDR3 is TGTGCCAGCAGCCCAAGACAGAAAACCTACAATGAGCAGTTCTTC. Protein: CASSPRQKTYNEQFF.

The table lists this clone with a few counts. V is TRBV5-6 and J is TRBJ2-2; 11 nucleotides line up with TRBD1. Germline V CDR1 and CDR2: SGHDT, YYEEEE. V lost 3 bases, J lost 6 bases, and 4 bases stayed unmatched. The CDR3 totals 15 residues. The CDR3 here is CASSSRDRGAGELFF. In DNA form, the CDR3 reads TGTGCCAGCAGCTCCCGGGACAGGGGGGCCGGGGAGCTGTTTTTT.

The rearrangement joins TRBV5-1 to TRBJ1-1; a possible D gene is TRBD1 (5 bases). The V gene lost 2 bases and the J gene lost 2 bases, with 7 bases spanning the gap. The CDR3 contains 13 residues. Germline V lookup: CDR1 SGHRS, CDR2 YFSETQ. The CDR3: CASSFTGNTEAFF. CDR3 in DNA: TGCGCCAGCAGCTTTACAGGAAACACTGAAGCTTTCTTT. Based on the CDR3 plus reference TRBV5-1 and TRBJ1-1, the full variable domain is KAGVTQTPRYLIKTRGQQVTLSCSPISGHRSVSWYQQTPGQGLQFLFEYFSETQRNKGNFPGRFSGRQFSNSRSEMNVSTLELGDSALYLCASSFTGNTEAFFGQGTRLTVV.

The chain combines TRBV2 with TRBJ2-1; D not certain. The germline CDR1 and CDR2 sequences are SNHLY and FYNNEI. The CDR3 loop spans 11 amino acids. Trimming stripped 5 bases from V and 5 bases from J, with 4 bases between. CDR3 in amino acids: CASSYNNEQFF. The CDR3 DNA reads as TGTGCCAGCAGTTATAACAATGAGCAGTTCTTC.

Written as DNA, the CDR3 is TGTGCCAGCTCACCACCGGGACAGGGGGTGTCTGGGGCCAACGTCCTGACTTTC. Its translation is CASSPPGQGVSGANVLTF. The J gene is TRBJ2-6, the V gene TRBV18; TRBD1 matches at 11 bases. The ends lost 0 bases at V and 1 base at J; junction bases unmatched: 2. CDR1 and CDR2 from the germline V gene are KGHSH and LQKENI. The length of the CDR3 is 18 residues.

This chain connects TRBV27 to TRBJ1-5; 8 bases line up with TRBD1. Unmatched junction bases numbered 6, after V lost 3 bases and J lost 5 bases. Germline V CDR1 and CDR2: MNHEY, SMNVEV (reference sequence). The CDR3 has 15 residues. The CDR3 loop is CASSLRQGLDQPQHF. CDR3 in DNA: TGTGCCAGCAGTTTGAGACAGGGGCTAGATCAGCCCCAGCATTTT.

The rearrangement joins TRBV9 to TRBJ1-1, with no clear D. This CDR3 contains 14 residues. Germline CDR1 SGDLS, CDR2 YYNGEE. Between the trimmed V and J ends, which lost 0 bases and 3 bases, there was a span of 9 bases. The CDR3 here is CASSVGQRYTEAFF. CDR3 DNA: TGTGCCAGCAGCGTAGGTCAGAGGTACACTGAAGCTTTCTTT.

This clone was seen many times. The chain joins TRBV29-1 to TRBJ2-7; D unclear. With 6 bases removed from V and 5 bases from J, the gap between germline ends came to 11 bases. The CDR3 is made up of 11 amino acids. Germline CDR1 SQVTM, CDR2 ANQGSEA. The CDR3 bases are TGCAGCGTAAGTTCAGTGGACGAGCAGTACTTC. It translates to CSVSSVDEQYF.

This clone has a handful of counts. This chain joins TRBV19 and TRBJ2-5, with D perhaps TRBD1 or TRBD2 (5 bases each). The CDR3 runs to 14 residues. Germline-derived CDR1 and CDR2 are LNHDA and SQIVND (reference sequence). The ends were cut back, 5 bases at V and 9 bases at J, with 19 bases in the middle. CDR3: CASSLGTVGVAQYF. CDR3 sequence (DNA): TGTGCCAGTAGTTTAGGGACCGTGGGAGTGGCCCAGTACTTC.

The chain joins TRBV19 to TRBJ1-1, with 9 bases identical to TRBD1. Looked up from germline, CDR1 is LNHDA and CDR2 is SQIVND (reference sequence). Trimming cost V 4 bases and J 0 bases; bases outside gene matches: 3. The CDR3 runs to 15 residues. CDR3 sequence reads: CASSKGTGLNTEAFF. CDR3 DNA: TGTGCCAGTAGTAAGGGGACAGGGCTGAACACTGAAGCTTTCTTT.

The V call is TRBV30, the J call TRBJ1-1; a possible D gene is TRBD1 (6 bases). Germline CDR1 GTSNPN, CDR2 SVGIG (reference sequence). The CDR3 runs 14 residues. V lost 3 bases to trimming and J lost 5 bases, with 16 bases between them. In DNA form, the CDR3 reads TGTGCCTGGAGGGAAGGGGGGGGAGTAACTGAAGCTTTCTTT. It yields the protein CAWREGGGVTEAFF.

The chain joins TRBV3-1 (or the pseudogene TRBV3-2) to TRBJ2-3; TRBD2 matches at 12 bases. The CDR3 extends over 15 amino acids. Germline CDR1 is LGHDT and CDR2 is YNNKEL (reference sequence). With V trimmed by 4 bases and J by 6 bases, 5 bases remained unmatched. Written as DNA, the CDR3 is TGTGCCAGCAGCCCGACTAGCGGGGGAACGGATACGCAGTATTTT. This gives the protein CASSPTSGGTDTQYF.

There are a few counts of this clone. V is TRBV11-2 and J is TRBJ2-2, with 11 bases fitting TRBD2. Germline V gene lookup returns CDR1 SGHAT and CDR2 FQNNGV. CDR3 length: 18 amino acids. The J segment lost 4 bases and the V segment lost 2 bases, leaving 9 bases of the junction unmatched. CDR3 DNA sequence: TGTGCCAGCAGCTTAACCATCCTAGCGGGGGGTGGCACCGGGGAGCTGTTTTTT. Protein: CASSLTILAGGGTGELFF.

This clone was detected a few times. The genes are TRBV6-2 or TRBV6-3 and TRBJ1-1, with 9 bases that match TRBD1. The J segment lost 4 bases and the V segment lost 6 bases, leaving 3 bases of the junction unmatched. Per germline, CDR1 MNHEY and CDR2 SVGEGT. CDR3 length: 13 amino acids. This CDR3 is CASSLTGGTEAFF. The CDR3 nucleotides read TGTGCCAGCAGCCTGACAGGGGGCACTGAAGCTTTCTTT.

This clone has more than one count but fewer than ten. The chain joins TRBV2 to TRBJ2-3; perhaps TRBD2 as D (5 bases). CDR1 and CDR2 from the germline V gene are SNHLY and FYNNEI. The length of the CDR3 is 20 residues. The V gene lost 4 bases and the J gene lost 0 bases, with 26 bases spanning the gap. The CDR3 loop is CASSGELSSYRISSTDTQYF. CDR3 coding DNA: TGTGCCAGCAGTGGGGAGTTGTCCAGTTATCGGATATCTAGCACAGATACGCAGTATTTT.

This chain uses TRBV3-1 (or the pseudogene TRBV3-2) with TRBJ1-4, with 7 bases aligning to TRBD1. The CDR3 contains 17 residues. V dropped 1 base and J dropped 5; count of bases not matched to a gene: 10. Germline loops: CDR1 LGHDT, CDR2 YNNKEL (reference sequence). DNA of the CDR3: TGTGCCAGCAGCCAAGGGAAAGGGACAGCGAGAAATGAAAAACTGTTTTTT. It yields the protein CASSQGKGTARNEKLFF.

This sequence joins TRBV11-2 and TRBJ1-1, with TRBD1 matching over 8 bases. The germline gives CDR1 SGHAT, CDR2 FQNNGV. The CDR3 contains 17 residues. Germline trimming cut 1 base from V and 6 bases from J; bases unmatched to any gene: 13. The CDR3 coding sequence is TGTGCCAGCAGCTTAGCGGCATCAGGGGGCGAGGGGCCTGAAGCTTTCTTT. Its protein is CASSLAASGGEGPEAFF.

The CDR3 reads CATSSKGDTIYF. CDR3 nucleotide sequence: TGTGCCACCAGCAGCAAGGGGGACACCATATATTTT. This chain links TRBV15 with TRBJ1-3; maybe TRBD1 (6 bases). V was trimmed by 3 bases and J by 8 bases, leaving 8 bases between them. Germline loops: CDR1 LNHNV, CDR2 YYDKDF (reference sequence). The CDR3 totals 12 residues.

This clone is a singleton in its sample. The DNA for the CDR3 is TGCAGCGGAGGGGGCACTGAAGCTTTCTTT. Its translation is CSGGGTEAFF. The rearrangement joins TRBV29-1 to TRBJ1-1; D is possibly TRBD1 (6 bases). Germline V lookup: CDR1 SQVTM, CDR2 ANQGSEA. The CDR3 sequence is 10 residues long. The ends were cut back, 7 bases at V and 4 bases at J, with 7 bases in the middle.

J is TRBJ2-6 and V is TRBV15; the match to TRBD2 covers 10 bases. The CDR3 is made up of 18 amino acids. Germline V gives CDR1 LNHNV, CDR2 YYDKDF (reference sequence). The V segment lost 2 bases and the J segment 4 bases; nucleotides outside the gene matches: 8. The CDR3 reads CATSRPSGGPLGANVLTF. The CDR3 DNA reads TGTGCCACCAGCAGACCTAGCGGGGGACCTCTCGGGGCCAACGTCCTGACTTTC.

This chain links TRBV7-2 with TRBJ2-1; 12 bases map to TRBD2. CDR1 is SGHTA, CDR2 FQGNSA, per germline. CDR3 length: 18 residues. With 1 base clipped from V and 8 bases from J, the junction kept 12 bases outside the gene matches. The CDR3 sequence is CASSLVASGGAVFYEQFF. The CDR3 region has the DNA TGTGCCAGCAGCTTAGTTGCTAGCGGGGGGGCGGTTTTCTATGAGCAGTTCTTC.

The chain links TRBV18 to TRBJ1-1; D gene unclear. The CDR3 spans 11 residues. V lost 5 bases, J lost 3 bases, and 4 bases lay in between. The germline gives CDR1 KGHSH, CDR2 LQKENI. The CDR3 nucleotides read TGTGCCAGCTCAGAGGACACTGAAGCTTTCTTT. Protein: CASSEDTEAFF. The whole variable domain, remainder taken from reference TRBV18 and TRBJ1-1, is NAGVMQNPRHLVRRRGQEARLRCSPMKGHSHVYWYRQLPEEGLKFMVYLQKENIIDESGMPKERFSAEFPKEGPSILRIQQVVRGDSAAYFCASSEDTEAFFGQGTRLTVV.